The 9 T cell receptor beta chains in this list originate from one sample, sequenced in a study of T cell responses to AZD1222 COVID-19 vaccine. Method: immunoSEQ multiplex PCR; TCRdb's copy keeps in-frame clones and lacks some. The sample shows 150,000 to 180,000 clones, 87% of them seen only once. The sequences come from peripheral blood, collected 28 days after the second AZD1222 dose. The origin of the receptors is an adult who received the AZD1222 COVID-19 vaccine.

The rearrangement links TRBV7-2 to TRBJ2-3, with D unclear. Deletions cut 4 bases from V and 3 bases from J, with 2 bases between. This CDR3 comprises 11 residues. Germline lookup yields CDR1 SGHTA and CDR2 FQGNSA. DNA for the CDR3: TGTGCCAGCAGCTGGACAGATACGCAGTATTTT. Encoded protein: CASSWTDTQYF.

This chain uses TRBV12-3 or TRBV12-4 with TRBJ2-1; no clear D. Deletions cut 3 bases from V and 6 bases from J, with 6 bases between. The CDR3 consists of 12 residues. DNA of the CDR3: TGTGCCAGCAGTTTTTTCGGCAATGAGCAGTTCTTC. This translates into CASSFFGNEQFF.

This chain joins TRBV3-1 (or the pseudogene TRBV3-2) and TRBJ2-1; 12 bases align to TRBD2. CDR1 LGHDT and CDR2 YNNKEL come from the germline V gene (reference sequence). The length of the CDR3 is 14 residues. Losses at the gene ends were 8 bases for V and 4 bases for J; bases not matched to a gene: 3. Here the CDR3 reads CASGLAGYYNEQFF. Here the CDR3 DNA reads TGTGCCAGCGGACTAGCGGGATATTACAATGAGCAGTTCTTC.

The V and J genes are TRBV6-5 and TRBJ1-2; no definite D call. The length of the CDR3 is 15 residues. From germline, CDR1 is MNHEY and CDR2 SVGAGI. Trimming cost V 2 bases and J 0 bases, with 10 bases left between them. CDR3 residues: CASSYGSGSNYGYTF. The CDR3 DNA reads TGTGCCAGCAGTTACGGGTCAGGATCTAACTATGGCTACACCTTC.

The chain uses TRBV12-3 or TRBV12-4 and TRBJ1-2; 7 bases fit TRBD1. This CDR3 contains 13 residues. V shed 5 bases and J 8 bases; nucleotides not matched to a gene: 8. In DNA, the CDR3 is TGTGCCAGCAGTCCCACAGGGGCGACGGGCTACACCTTC. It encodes CASSPTGATGYTF.

This CDR3 reads CASSLWDRGEKNTGELFF. The CDR3 DNA reads TGTGCCAGCAGCCTATGGGACAGGGGAGAGAAAAACACCGGGGAGCTGTTTTTT. This chain connects TRBV28 to TRBJ2-2, with 10 nucleotides matching TRBD1. V shed 6 bases and J 2 bases; nucleotides not matched to a gene: 12. This CDR3 is 18 amino acids long. CDR1 and CDR2 from the germline V gene are MDHEN and SYDVKM.

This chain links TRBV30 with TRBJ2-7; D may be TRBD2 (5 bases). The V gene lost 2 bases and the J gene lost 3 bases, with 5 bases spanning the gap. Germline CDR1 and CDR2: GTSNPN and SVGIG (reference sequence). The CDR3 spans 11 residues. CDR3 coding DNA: TGTGCCTGGAGTACTAGCTACGAGCAGTACTTC. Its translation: CAWSTSYEQYF.

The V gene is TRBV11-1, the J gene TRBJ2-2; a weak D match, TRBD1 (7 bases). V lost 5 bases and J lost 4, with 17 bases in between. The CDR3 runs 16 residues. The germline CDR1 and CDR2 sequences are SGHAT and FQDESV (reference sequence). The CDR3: CASSTRQGGLTGELFF. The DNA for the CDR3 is TGTGCCAGCAGCACCCGACAGGGAGGTCTCACCGGGGAGCTGTTTTTT.

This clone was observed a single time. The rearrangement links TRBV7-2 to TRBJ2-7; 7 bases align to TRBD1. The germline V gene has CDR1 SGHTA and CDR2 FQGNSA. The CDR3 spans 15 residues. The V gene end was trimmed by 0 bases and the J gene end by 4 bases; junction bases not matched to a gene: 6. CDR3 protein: CASSLALGGGYEQYF. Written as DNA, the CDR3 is TGTGCCAGCAGCTTAGCGCTAGGGGGCGGGTACGAGCAGTACTTC.